Each of the 18 T cell receptor beta chains below was sequenced from the same sample in a study of T cells in localized non-small cell lung cancer. Method: immunoSEQ multiplex PCR; TCRdb's copy keeps in-frame clones and lacks some. Among around 25,000 clones listed, roughly nine tenths were seen once. The sequencing here drew on peripheral blood, taken before any cancer treatment. The receptors here all came from a man aged 35-75 years with stage I squamous cell lung carcinoma.

This clone was detected only once. The J gene is TRBJ2-5, the V gene TRBV5-6; 8 nucleotides align to TRBD2. Germline values: CDR1 SGHDT, CDR2 YYEEEE. Trimming removed 5 bases from V and 5 bases from J; junction bases left unmatched: 11. This CDR3 comprises 15 residues. The CDR3, as DNA: TGTGCCAGCAGTCCTCTGATTAGCGGGATTGAGACCCAGTACTTC. It encodes CASSPLISGIETQYF.

The chain links TRBV9 to TRBJ1-2; D is possibly TRBD1 (5 bases). CDR3 length equals 11 residues. Germline loops: CDR1 SGDLS, CDR2 YYNGEE. With 5 bases removed from V and 6 bases from J, the gap between germline ends came to 8 bases. This CDR3 reads CASRGTDGYTF. CDR3 sequence (DNA): TGTGCCAGCAGGGGGACGGATGGCTACACCTTC.

The genes are TRBV2 and TRBJ1-2, with D possibly TRBD1 on 5 matching bases. V gave up 2 bases and J gave up 8 bases, with 12 bases separating them. Germline V gives CDR1 SNHLY, CDR2 FYNNEI. This CDR3 contains 13 residues. In nucleotides, the CDR3 is TGTGCCAGCAGTGAAACAGGCCGGGGGGGCTACACCTTC. Protein: CASSETGRGGYTF. Variable domain in full (rest from reference TRBV2 and TRBJ1-2): EPEVTQTPSHQVTQMGQEVILRCVPISNHLYFYWYRQILGQKVEFLVSFYNNEISEKSEIFDDQFSVERPDGSNFTLKIRSTKLEDSAMYFCASSETGRGGYTFGSGTRLTVV.

This rearrangement joins TRBV19 to TRBJ2-7; D may be TRBD2 (7 bases). Per germline, CDR1 LNHDA and CDR2 SQIVND (reference sequence). The V end lost 10 bases, the J end lost 3 bases, and 13 bases lay between the germline ends. This CDR3 contains 12 residues. CDR3 protein: CATGGRFYEQYF. CDR3 DNA sequence: TGTGCCACCGGGGGGCGATTCTACGAGCAGTACTTC.

Here the CDR3 DNA reads TGTGCCAGCAGCGGGTGGGGGGCCAAAAACATTCAGTACTTC. Protein product: CASSGWGAKNIQYF. The J gene is TRBJ2-4, the V gene TRBV5-4; TRBD1 or TRBD2 may be the D gene (5 bases each). This CDR3 is 14 amino acids long. The V end was cut by 4 bases, the J end by 1 base, with 9 bases between. CDR1 and CDR2 from the germline V gene are SGHNT and YYREEE (reference sequence).

V gene TRBV9 combines with J gene TRBJ1-1, with D perhaps TRBD1 (6 bases). Trimming removed 0 bases at V and 5 bases at J, with 17 bases between. This CDR3 has 16 amino acids. Germline V CDR1 and CDR2: SGDLS, YYNGEE. The CDR3 DNA follows: TGTGCCAGCAGCGTAGCCGAGGGGGGGACTACGACTGAAGCTTTCTTT. Amino acids: CASSVAEGGTTTEAFF.

Only a few counts were recorded for this clone. V usage is TRBV5-6 and J usage is TRBJ1-1; D uncertain. Germline V gives CDR1 SGHDT, CDR2 YYEEEE. The V end lost 3 bases, the J end lost 0 bases, and 6 bases lay between the germline ends. The CDR3 has 13 amino acids. The CDR3 DNA is TGTGCCAGCAGCTCTACCATGAACACTGAAGCTTTCTTT. This gives the protein CASSSTMNTEAFF.

The chain has TRBV6-5 and TRBJ1-2, with 8 bases matching TRBD1. Germline V gene data show CDR1 as MNHEY and CDR2 as SVGAGI. V was clipped by 0 bases and J by 8 bases; unmatched bases: 5. CDR3 length equals 14 residues. The CDR3 region is CASSYSGRGQGYTF. DNA of the CDR3: TGTGCCAGCAGTTACTCAGGCAGGGGGCAAGGCTACACCTTC.

The chain is built from TRBV4-2 and TRBJ1-2; tentative D call: TRBD1 (6 bases). The V gene's germline CDR1 is LGHNA and CDR2 YNFKEQ. The CDR3 totals 19 residues. V lost 1 base and J 4 bases, leaving 25 bases between the germline ends. The CDR3 DNA follows: TGTGCCAGCAGCCAAGTCAGGGGACCCGGAGCAACGATGAGCTATGGCTACACCTTC. Translating gives CASSQVRGPGATMSYGYTF.

The V call is TRBV11-3, the J call TRBJ2-2, with D perhaps TRBD2 (5 bases). From germline, CDR1 is SGHNT and CDR2 YENEEA. The CDR3 length is 15 residues. The V and J ends lost 5 bases and 7 bases respectively, with 17 bases between them. The CDR3 reads CASSRSNLEGGELFF. The DNA for the CDR3 is TGTGCCAGCAGCCGATCGAATCTTGAGGGCGGGGAGCTGTTTTTT.

The chain combines TRBV28 with TRBJ1-4, with D tentatively TRBD1 (6 bases). The V gene lost 3 bases and the J gene lost 8 bases, with 13 bases spanning the gap. The CDR3 has 14 amino acids. The V gene's germline CDR1 is MDHEN and CDR2 SYDVKM. CDR3 nucleotides: TGTGCCAGCAGTTTGGGGGGGGCCGGGGAAAAACTGTTTTTT. Protein: CASSLGGAGEKLFF.

In regard to this clone: Other DNA sequences of this sample code for an identical CDR3. J is TRBJ2-3 and V is TRBV5-1; no clear D. CDR3 length equals 17 residues. The germline CDR1 and CDR2 sequences are SGHRS and YFSETQ. Between the trimmed V and J ends, which lost 2 bases and 0 bases, there was a span of 16 bases. CDR3 DNA: TGCGCCAGCAGCTTAGGTCCCAGAGACTTTAGCACAGATACGCAGTATTTT. Translated: CASSLGPRDFSTDTQYF.

The chain links TRBV2 to TRBJ1-1; a weak D match, TRBD1 (5 bases). The length of the CDR3 is 13 residues. V dropped 5 bases and J dropped 4 bases, with 11 bases sitting between them. Germline loops: CDR1 SNHLY, CDR2 FYNNEI. The CDR3 DNA sequence: TGTGCCAGCAGTATCGAACAGGCCACTGAAGCTTTCTTT. Translated, it gives CASSIEQATEAFF.

V is TRBV4-1 and J is TRBJ1-1; D remains unclear. From germline, CDR1 is MGHRA and CDR2 YSYEKL. The CDR3 is made up of 15 amino acids. With 1 base removed from V and 3 bases from J, the gap between germline ends came to 12 bases. The CDR3: CASSQVASKDTEAFF. The CDR3 nucleotides are TGCGCCAGCAGCCAAGTCGCCAGCAAGGACACTGAAGCTTTCTTT.

This clone was observed a single time. The chain joins TRBV28 to TRBJ1-1, with 9 bases matching TRBD1. The CDR3 runs to 13 residues. The V and J ends lost 6 bases and 11 bases, in that order; junction bases with no gene match: 10. CDR1 is MDHEN and CDR2 is SYDVKM in the germline V gene. The CDR3 is CASRTGQGVRAFF. The CDR3 region has the DNA TGTGCCAGCAGGACGGGACAGGGCGTCCGTGCTTTCTTT. The full variable domain, completed using reference TRBV28 and TRBJ1-1, is DVKVTQSSRYLVKRTGEKVFLECVQDMDHENMFWYRQDPGLGLRLIYFSYDVKMKEKGDIPEGYSVSREKKERFSLILESASTNQTSMYLCASRTGQGVRAFFGQGTRLTVV.

The chain couples TRBV4-1 to TRBJ2-3; D unresolved. The germline CDR1 and CDR2 sequences are MGHRA and YSYEKL. V was clipped by 2 bases and J by 2 bases, with 14 bases between them. The CDR3 is made up of 16 amino acids. CDR3 in amino acids: CASSQFGRSVTDTQYF. The CDR3 DNA sequence: TGCGCCAGCAGCCAATTCGGACGCAGTGTCACAGATACGCAGTATTTT.

This clone was picked up a small number of times. J is TRBJ1-2 and V is TRBV7-9; D gene ambiguous. The CDR3 is 13 residues long. V dropped 3 bases and J dropped 8 bases, with 13 bases sitting between them. The germline gives CDR1 SEHNR, CDR2 FQNEAQ (reference sequence). The CDR3 reads CASSLHGRQGYTF. CDR3 nucleotides: TGTGCCAGCAGCTTGCATGGGCGGCAAGGCTACACCTTC. Complete variable domain (other parts from reference TRBV7-9 and TRBJ1-2): DTGVSQNPRHKITKRGQNVTFRCDPISEHNRLYWYRQTLGQGPEFLTYFQNEAQLEKSRLLSDRFSAERPKGSFSTLEIQRTEQGDSAMYLCASSLHGRQGYTFGSGTRLTVV.

The chain uses TRBV28 and TRBJ1-6; possible D gene TRBD1, 5 bases. This CDR3 region has 15 residues. V was trimmed by 5 bases and J by 2 bases, leaving 10 bases between them. Per germline, CDR1 MDHEN and CDR2 SYDVKM. The CDR3 reads CASSPGNPYNSPLHF. The DNA for the CDR3 is TGTGCCAGCAGTCCAGGGAACCCCTATAATTCACCCCTCCACTTT.